This record concerns one TCR beta chain sequence. This record comes from a study of blood T cell repertoires in COVID-19. About the study: The analysed material was cDNA or gDNA that came from T cells, B-cell-depleted T cells, or PBMCs.

Trimming removed 4 bases from V and 1 base from J; junction bases left unmatched: 4. There are 15 residues in the CDR3. Germline V gene sequence: CDR1 ENHRY, CDR2 SYGVKD. The protocol was immunoSEQ multiplex PCR, while the TCRdb copy is restricted to in-frame clones and leaves out a portion. The sample yields about 58,000 clones, 78% seen once. This receptor was identified in a human donor in a cohort sampled during active COVID-19. This chain connects TRBV10-3 to TRBJ2-7; 10 bases are a match to TRBD2. The sequenced sample was peripheral blood. The CDR3 bases are TGTGCCATCAGTGGGGGACTAGCGTCTTCCTACGAGCAGTACTTC. This gives the protein CAISGGLASSYEQYF.